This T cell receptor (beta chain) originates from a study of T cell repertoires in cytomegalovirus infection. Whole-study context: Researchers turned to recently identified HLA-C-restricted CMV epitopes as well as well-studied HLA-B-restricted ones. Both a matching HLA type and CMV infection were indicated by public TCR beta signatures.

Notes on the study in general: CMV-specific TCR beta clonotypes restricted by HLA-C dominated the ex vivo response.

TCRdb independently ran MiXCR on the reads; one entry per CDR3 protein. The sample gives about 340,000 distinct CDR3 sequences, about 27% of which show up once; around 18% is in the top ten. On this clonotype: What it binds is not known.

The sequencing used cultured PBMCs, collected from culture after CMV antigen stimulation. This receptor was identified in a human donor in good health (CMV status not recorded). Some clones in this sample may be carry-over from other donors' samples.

Written as DNA, the CDR3 is TGTGCCGCCAAAGGACGGGGAAACACTGAAGCTTTCTTT. It codes for CAAKGRGNTEAFF. The genes are TRBV10-3 and TRBJ1-1, with unresolved D. The germline V and J ends were trimmed by 11 bases and 2 bases, with 15 bases remaining between them. This CDR3 spans 13 amino acids. CDR1 is ENHRY and CDR2 is SYGVKD in the germline V gene.